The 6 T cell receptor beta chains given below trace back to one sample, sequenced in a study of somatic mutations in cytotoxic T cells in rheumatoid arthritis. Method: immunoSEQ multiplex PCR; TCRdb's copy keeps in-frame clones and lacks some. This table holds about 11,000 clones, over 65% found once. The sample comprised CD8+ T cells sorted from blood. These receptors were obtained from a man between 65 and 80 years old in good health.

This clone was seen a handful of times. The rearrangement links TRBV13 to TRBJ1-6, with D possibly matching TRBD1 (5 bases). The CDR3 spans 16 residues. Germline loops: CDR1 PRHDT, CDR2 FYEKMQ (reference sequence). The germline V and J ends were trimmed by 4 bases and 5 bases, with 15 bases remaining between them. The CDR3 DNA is TGTGCCAGCAGCTGGCTTCTTCAGGGTAATAATTCACCCCTCCACTTT. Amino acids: CASSWLLQGNNSPLHF.

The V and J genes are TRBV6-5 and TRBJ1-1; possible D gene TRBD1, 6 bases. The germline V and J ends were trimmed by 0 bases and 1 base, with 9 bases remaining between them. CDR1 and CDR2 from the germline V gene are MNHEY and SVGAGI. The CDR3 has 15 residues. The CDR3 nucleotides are TGTGCCAGCAGTTACTCGAAGGGGGGGAACACTGAAGCTTTCTTT. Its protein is CASSYSKGGNTEAFF.

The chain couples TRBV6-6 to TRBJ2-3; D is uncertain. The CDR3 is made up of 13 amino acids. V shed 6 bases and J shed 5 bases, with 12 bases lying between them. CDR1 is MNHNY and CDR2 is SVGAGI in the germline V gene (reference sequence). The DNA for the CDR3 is TGTGCCAGCAGACCACTGGGTCGAGATACGCAGTATTTT. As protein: CASRPLGRDTQYF.

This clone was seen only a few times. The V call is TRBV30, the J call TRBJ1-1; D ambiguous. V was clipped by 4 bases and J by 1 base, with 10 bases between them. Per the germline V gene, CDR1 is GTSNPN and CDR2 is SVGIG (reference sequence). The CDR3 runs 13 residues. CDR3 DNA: TGTGCCTGGAACTCGGGAGCGAACACTGAAGCTTTCTTT. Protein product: CAWNSGANTEAFF.

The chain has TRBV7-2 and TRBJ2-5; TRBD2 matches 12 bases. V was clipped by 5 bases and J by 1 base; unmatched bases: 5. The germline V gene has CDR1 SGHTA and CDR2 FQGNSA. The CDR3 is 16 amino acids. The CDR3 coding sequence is TGTGCCAGCAGCCGAGGACTAGCGGGAACCCAAGAGACCCAGTACTTC. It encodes CASSRGLAGTQETQYF.

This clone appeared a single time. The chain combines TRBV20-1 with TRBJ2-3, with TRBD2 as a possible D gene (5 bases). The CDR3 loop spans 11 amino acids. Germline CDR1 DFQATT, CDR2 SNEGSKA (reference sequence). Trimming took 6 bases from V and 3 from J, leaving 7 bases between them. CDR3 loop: CSARATDTQYF. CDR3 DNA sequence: TGCAGTGCGAGGGCTACAGATACGCAGTATTTT.